The clone carrying this T cell receptor beta chain was detected a few times. Its antigen is not identified. The sample comes from a study of cytomegalovirus exposure and HLA in healthy donors. Broader study findings: A previous analysis found most TCR beta V segments productive roughly 90% or roughly 30% of the time. Common viral pathogens seemed, in a later analysis, to connect with several of the most significant clusters.

PCR employed 60 Vbeta and 13 Jbeta primers. Produced via immunoSEQ multiplex PCR; TCRdb's table is partial and in-frame only. Of 100,000 or so clones in the sample, around 63% were seen once. The CDR3 sequence is 18 residues long. Germline trimming cut 6 bases from V and 2 bases from J; bases unmatched to any gene: 11. CDR1 is SGHTA and CDR2 is FQGNSA in the germline V gene. The sequence was collected from a man aged 30-40 years in good health and CMV-seronegative. J is TRBJ1-3 and V is TRBV7-2, with 12 bases identical to TRBD1. The specimen was PBMCs. CDR3 residues: CASRSGTGGLGAGNTIYF. The DNA of the CDR3 is TGTGCCAGCAGGTCCGGGACAGGGGGCCTGGGTGCTGGAAACACCATATATTTT.